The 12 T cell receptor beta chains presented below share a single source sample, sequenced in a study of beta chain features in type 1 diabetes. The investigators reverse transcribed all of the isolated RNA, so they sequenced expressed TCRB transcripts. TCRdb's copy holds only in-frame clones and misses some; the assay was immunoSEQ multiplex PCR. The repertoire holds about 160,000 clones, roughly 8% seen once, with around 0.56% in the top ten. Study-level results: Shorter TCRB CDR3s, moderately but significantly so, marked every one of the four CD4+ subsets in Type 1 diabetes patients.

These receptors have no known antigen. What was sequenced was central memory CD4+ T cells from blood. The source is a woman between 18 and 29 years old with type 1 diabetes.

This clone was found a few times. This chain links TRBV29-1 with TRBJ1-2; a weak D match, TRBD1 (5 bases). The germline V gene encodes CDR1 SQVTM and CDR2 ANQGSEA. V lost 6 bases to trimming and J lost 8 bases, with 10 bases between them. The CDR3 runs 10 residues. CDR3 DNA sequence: TGCAGCGTCCGACAGCTCGGCTACACCTTC. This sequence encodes CSVRQLGYTF.

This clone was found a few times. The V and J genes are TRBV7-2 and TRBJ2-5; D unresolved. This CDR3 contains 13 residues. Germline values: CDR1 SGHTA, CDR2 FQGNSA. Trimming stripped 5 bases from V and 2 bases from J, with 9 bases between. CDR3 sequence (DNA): TGTGCCAGCAGCACCCGGGTACAAGAGACCCAGTACTTC. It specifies CASSTRVQETQYF.

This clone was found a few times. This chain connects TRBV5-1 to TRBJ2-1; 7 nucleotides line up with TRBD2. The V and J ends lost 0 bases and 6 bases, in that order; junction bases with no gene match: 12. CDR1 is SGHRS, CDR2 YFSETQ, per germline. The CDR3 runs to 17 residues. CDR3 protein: CASSLGTRQGRANEQFF. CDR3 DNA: TGCGCCAGCAGCTTGGGGACGCGGCAAGGGAGGGCCAATGAGCAGTTCTTC.

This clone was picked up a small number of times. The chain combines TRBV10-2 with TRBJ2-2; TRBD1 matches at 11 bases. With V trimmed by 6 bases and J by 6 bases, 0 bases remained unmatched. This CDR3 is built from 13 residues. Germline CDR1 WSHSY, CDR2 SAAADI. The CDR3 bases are TGCGCCAGCAGGGGACAGGGGGCCGGGGAGCTGTTTTTT. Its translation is CASRGQGAGELFF.

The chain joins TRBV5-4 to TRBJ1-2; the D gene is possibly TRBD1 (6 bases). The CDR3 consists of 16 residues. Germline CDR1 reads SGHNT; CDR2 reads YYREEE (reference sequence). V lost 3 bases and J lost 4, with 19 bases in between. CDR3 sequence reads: CASSWDTYGSPYGYTF. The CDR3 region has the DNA TGTGCCAGCAGCTGGGACACCTACGGTTCCCCCTATGGCTACACCTTC. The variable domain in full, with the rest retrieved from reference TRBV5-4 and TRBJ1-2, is ETGVTQSPTHLIKTRGQQVTLRCSSQSGHNTVSWYQQALGQGPQFIFQYYREEENGRGNFPPRFSGLQFPNYSSELNVNALELDDSALYLCASSWDTYGSPYGYTFGSGTRLTVV.

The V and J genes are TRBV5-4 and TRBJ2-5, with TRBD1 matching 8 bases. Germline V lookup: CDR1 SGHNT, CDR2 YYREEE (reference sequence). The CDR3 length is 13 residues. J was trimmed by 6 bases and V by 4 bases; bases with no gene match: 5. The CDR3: CASSPDRDKTQYF. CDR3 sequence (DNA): TGTGCCAGCAGCCCGGACAGGGACAAGACCCAGTACTTC.

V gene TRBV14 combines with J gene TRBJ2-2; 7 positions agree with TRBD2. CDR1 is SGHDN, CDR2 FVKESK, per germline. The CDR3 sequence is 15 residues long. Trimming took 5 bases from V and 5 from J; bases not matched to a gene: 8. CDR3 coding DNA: TGTGCCAGCAGCTTAAGCGGGATTGGGACCGGGGAGCTGTTTTTT. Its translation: CASSLSGIGTGELFF.

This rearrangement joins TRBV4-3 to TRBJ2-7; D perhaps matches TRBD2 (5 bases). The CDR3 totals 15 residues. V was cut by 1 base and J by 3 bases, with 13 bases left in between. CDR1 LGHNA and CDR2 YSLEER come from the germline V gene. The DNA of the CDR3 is TGCGCCAGCAGCCAAGGGGTCGGGGTATACTACGAGCAGTACTTC. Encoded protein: CASSQGVGVYYEQYF.

The CDR3 bases are TGTGCCAGCTCACCACGGGTAGTTTCGGAGGCTTTCTTT. The encoded protein is CASSPRVVSEAFF. The V and J genes are TRBV18 and TRBJ1-1; no firm D call. The CDR3 has 13 amino acids. Trimming cost V 1 base and J 11 bases, with 14 bases left between them. Germline V gene lookup returns CDR1 KGHSH and CDR2 LQKENI.

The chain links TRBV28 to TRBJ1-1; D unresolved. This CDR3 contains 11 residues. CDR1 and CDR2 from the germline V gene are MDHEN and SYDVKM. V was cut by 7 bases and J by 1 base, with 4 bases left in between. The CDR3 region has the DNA TGTGCCAGCATACAGAACACTGAAGCTTTCTTT. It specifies CASIQNTEAFF.

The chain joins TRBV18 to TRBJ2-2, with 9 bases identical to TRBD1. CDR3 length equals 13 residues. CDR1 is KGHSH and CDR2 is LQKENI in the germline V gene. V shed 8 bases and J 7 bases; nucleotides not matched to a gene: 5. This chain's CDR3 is CASQGQGDGELFF. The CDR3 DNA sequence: TGTGCCAGCCAGGGACAGGGCGACGGGGAGCTGTTTTTT.

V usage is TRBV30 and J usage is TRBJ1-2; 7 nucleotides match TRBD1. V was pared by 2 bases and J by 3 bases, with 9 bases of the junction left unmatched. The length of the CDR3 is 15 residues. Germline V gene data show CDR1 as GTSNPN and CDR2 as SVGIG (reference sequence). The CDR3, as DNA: TGTGCCTGGAGTACGACAGGGCTCCGAGACTATGGCTACACCTTC. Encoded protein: CAWSTTGLRDYGYTF.